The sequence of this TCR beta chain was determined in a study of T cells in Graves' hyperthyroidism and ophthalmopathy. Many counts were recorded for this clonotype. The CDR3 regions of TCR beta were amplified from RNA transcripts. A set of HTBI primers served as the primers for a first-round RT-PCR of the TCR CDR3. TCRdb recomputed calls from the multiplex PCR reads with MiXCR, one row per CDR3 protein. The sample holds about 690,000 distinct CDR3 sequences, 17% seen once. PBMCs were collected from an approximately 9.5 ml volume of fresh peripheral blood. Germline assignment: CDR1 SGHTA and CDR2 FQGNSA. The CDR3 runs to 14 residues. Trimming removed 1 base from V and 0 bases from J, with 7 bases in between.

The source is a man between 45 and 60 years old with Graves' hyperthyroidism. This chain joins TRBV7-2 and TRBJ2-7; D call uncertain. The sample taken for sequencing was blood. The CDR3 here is CASSLEWTSYEQYF. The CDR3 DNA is TGTGCCAGCAGCTTAGAGTGGACCTCCTACGAGCAGTACTTC.